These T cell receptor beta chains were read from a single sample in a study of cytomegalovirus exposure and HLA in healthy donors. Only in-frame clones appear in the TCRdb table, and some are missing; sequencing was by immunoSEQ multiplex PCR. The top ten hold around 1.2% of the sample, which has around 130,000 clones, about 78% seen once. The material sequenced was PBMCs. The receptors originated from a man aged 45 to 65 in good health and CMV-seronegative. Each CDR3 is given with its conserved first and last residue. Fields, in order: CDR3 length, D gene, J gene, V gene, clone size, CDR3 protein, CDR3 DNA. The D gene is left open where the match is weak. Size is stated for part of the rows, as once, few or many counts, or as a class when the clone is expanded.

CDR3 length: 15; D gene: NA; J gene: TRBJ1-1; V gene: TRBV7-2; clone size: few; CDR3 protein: CASSLVGPANTEAFF; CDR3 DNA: TGTGCCAGCAGCTTAGTGGGGCCAGCTAACACTGAAGCTTTCTTT
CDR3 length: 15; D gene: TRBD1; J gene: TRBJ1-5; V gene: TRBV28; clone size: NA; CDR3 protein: CASQGQGSLGPPQHF; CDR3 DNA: TGTGCCAGTCAGGGACAGGGGTCTCTCGGGCCGCCCCAGCATTTT
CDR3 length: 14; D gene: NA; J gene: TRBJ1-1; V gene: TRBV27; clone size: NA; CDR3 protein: CASSLFPGQLEAFF; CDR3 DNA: TGTGCCAGCAGTTTATTCCCCGGACAGCTTGAAGCTTTCTTT
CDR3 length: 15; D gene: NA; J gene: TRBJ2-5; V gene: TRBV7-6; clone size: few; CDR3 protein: CASSGRGSIQETQYF; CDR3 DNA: TGTGCCAGCAGCGGTAGGGGGTCGATCCAAGAGACCCAGTACTTC
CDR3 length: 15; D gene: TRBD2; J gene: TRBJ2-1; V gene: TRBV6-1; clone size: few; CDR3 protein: CASSDPGTSGGEQFF; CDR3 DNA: TGTGCCAGCAGTGACCCCGGGACTAGCGGGGGTGAGCAGTTCTTC
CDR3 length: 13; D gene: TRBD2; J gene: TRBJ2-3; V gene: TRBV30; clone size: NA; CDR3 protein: CAWTSGSTDTQYF; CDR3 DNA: TGTGCCTGGACTAGCGGGAGCACAGATACGCAGTATTTT
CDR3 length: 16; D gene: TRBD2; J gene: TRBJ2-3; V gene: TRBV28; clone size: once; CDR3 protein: CASRRTSGLSTDTQYF; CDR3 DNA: TGTGCCAGCAGAAGGACTAGCGGGCTTAGCACAGATACGCAGTATTTT
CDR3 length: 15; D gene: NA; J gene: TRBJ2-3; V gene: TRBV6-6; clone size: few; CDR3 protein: CASSKQWGGADTQYF; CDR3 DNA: TGTGCCAGCAGCAAACAATGGGGCGGGGCAGATACGCAGTATTTT
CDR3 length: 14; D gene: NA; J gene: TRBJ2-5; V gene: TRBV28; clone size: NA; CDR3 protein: CASWPTGNQETQYF; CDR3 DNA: TGTGCCAGCTGGCCGACAGGCAACCAAGAGACCCAGTACTTC
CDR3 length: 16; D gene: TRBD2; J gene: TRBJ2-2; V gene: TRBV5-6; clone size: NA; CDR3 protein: CASSRLAGGDTGELFF; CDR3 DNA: TGTGCCAGCAGCCGACTAGCGGGAGGGGACACCGGGGAGCTGTTTTTT
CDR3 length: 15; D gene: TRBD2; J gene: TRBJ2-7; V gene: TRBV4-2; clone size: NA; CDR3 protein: CASSQEREGPYEQYF; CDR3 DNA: TGTGCCAGCAGTCAGGAGCGGGAGGGCCCCTACGAGCAGTACTTC
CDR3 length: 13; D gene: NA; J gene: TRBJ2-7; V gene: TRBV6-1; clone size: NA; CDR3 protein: CASSEVGHIPSYF; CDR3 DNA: TGTGCCAGCAGTGAAGTGGGACATATCCCATCGTACTTC